The rows below give T cell receptor beta chains drawn from one sample of a study of T-cell reconstitution after alpha-beta-depleted transplantation in children. TCRdb processed the PCR reads anew with MiXCR; each CDR3 protein has one entry. The top ten clones hold over 6% of a sample with approximately 300,000 distinct CDR3 sequences, about a tenth of them seen once. Here the sequenced sample was PBMCs, taken before TCRalphabeta/CD19-depleted stem cell transplant. The receptors were sampled from a boy under three years old with acute myeloid leukemia, due to receive a stem cell transplant. CDR3s include the opening cysteine and the closing phenylalanine or tryptophan. D genes are given only for firm matches. Expanded clones get a size class; other rows say once, few or many, or leave the size out.

clone_size: many
j_call: TRBJ2-1
v_call: TRBV2
d_call: -
cdr3_nt: TGTGCCAGCATCCCTGGACAAGGTAACAATGAGCAGTTCTTC
cdr3_aa: CASIPGQGNNEQFF

clone_size: many
j_call: TRBJ2-3
v_call: TRBV7-9
d_call: TRBD1
cdr3_nt: TGTGCCAGCAGTGGGACAGGGGCAGATACGCAGTATTTT
cdr3_aa: CASSGTGADTQYF

clone_size: many
j_call: TRBJ2-7
v_call: TRBV28
d_call: TRBD2
cdr3_nt: TGTGCCAGCAGTTTGCGGGCGGGGGGATCCTACGAGCAGTACTTC
cdr3_aa: CASSLRAGGSYEQYF

clone_size: many
j_call: TRBJ2-7
v_call: TRBV10-3
d_call: -
cdr3_nt: TGTGCCATCAGTGAGTCCTTTTGGGGCTACGAGCAGTACTTC
cdr3_aa: CAISESFWGYEQYF

clone_size: -
j_call: TRBJ1-2
v_call: TRBV5-7
d_call: -
cdr3_nt: TGTGCCATGAGCTCACAGGGAGACTATGGCTACACCTTC
cdr3_aa: CAMSSQGDYGYTF

clone_size: few
j_call: TRBJ2-3
v_call: TRBV5-6
d_call: -
cdr3_nt: TGTGCCAGCAGCTTGGGCCAGGGAGGTATCACAGATACGCAGTATTTT
cdr3_aa: CASSLGQGGITDTQYF

clone_size: many
j_call: TRBJ2-3
v_call: TRBV9
d_call: -
cdr3_nt: TGTGCCAGCAGCGCCCTCCCTCAGAGCACAGATACGCAGTATTTT
cdr3_aa: CASSALPQSTDTQYF

clone_size: many
j_call: TRBJ2-7
v_call: TRBV28
d_call: -
cdr3_nt: TGTGCCAGCAGTTTAAATTCCCCCGACTACGAGCAGTACTTC
cdr3_aa: CASSLNSPDYEQYF

clone_size: many
j_call: TRBJ2-1
v_call: TRBV9
d_call: TRBD2
cdr3_nt: TGTGCCAGCAGCGGTCCAAGGCGGGAGGCCTACAATGAGCAGTTCTTC
cdr3_aa: CASSGPRREAYNEQFF

clone_size: -
j_call: TRBJ2-6
v_call: TRBV7-8
d_call: -
cdr3_nt: TGTGCCAGCAGACCGGACCAGGAAGGGAACTCTGGGGCCAACGTCCTGACTTTC
cdr3_aa: CASRPDQEGNSGANVLTF

clone_size: many
j_call: TRBJ2-5
v_call: TRBV3-1
d_call: -
cdr3_nt: TGTGCCAGCAGCCCCACAGGGATTGGGCAAGCGACCCAGTACTTC
cdr3_aa: CASSPTGIGQATQYF

clone_size: many
j_call: TRBJ2-7
v_call: TRBV28
d_call: TRBD2
cdr3_nt: TGTGCCAGCATCTCAAGCGGGCGGGAGGGCCCCTACGAGCAGTACTTC
cdr3_aa: CASISSGREGPYEQYF

clone_size: many
j_call: TRBJ1-2
v_call: TRBV9
d_call: -
cdr3_nt: TGTGCCAGCAGCGTAGCGACAACGGCAAACTATGGCTACACCTTC
cdr3_aa: CASSVATTANYGYTF

clone_size: many
j_call: TRBJ1-6
v_call: TRBV6-1
d_call: TRBD1
cdr3_nt: TGTGCCAGCAAGACAGGGGGGAGCGGTTCACCCCTCCACTTT
cdr3_aa: CASKTGGSGSPLHF

clone_size: many
j_call: TRBJ2-7
v_call: TRBV27
d_call: TRBD2
cdr3_nt: TGTGCCAGCAGTTTACTAGCGGGGGGTCTCTACGAGCAGTACTTC
cdr3_aa: CASSLLAGGLYEQYF

clone_size: few
j_call: TRBJ2-7
v_call: TRBV19
d_call: -
cdr3_nt: TGTGCCAGTAGTATTGAGGTTAGGTCCTACGAGCAGTACTTC
cdr3_aa: CASSIEVRSYEQYF

clone_size: many
j_call: TRBJ2-1
v_call: TRBV11-2
d_call: TRBD2
cdr3_nt: TGTGCCAGCAGCTTAGGCCTACTAGCGGGAGGCTACAATGAGCAGTTCTTC
cdr3_aa: CASSLGLLAGGYNEQFF

clone_size: many
j_call: TRBJ2-3
v_call: TRBV6-1
d_call: -
cdr3_nt: TGTGCCACCCGAACGGGGGGCACAGATACGCAGTATTTT
cdr3_aa: CATRTGGTDTQYF

clone_size: few
j_call: TRBJ1-2
v_call: TRBV15
d_call: -
cdr3_nt: TGTGCCACCAGCAGAGCTCGGGGGGGTAGTAACTATGGCTACACCTTC
cdr3_aa: CATSRARGGSNYGYTF

clone_size: many
j_call: TRBJ2-2
v_call: TRBV2
d_call: -
cdr3_nt: TGTGCCAGCAGTGGGAGCCAGGGTGGCACCGGGGAGCTGTTTTTT
cdr3_aa: CASSGSQGGTGELFF

clone_size: many
j_call: TRBJ1-1
v_call: TRBV4-3
d_call: -
cdr3_nt: TGCGCCAGCAGCCAGGGTGCGGGGGGCCCGAACACTGAAGCTTTCTTT
cdr3_aa: CASSQGAGGPNTEAFF

clone_size: many
j_call: TRBJ1-2
v_call: TRBV27
d_call: TRBD1
cdr3_nt: TGTGCCAGCAGTTCACCCGGACAGGGGAACTATGGCTACACCTTC
cdr3_aa: CASSSPGQGNYGYTF

clone_size: -
j_call: TRBJ1-5
v_call: TRBV7-9
d_call: TRBD1
cdr3_nt: TGTGCCAGCAGCAATTGGGCGGGACAGGGTAGCAATCAGCCCCAGCATTTT
cdr3_aa: CASSNWAGQGSNQPQHF

clone_size: -
j_call: TRBJ2-1
v_call: TRBV5-1
d_call: TRBD2
cdr3_nt: TGCGCCAGCAGCTTAAGACCCGGGACTAGCGTGAACAATGAGCAGTTCTTC
cdr3_aa: CASSLRPGTSVNNEQFF

clone_size: many
j_call: TRBJ2-6
v_call: TRBV27
d_call: -
cdr3_nt: TGTGCCAGCAGTTTAACAGTTTTCTCTGGGGCCAACGTCCTGACTTTC
cdr3_aa: CASSLTVFSGANVLTF

clone_size: many
j_call: TRBJ1-4
v_call: TRBV6-1
d_call: -
cdr3_nt: TGTGCCAGCAAGGGGCACAGGCAAAATGAAAAACTGTTTTTT
cdr3_aa: CASKGHRQNEKLFF

clone_size: -
j_call: TRBJ2-7
v_call: TRBV7-9
d_call: TRBD1
cdr3_nt: TGTGCCAGCAGCTTAAAGGGACAGGGTACCTACGAGCAGTACTTC
cdr3_aa: CASSLKGQGTYEQYF

clone_size: many
j_call: TRBJ2-1
v_call: TRBV20-1
d_call: TRBD2
cdr3_nt: TGCAGTGCTAGGGGGACTAGCGGGGGGAATGAGCAGTTCTTC
cdr3_aa: CSARGTSGGNEQFF

clone_size: many
j_call: TRBJ2-1
v_call: TRBV7-8
d_call: TRBD2
cdr3_nt: TGTGCCAGCAGCTCCACCCGAGGGACTAGCGGGACCAATGAGCAGTTCTTC
cdr3_aa: CASSSTRGTSGTNEQFF

clone_size: many
j_call: TRBJ2-7
v_call: TRBV5-6
d_call: TRBD2
cdr3_nt: TGTGCCAGCAGCTTTCCCCGGGGGGACCCCCTTCAAAACGAGCAGTACTTC
cdr3_aa: CASSFPRGDPLQNEQYF

clone_size: few
j_call: TRBJ2-7
v_call: TRBV12-5
d_call: TRBD2
cdr3_nt: TGTGCTAGTGGCCTAGCGGGAGGGCTCTACGAGCAGTACTTC
cdr3_aa: CASGLAGGLYEQYF

clone_size: many
j_call: TRBJ2-1
v_call: TRBV6-1
d_call: -
cdr3_nt: TGTGCCAGCGGTCGGGGGTCCTACAATGAGCAGTTCTTC
cdr3_aa: CASGRGSYNEQFF

clone_size: many
j_call: TRBJ1-5
v_call: TRBV6-1
d_call: TRBD1
cdr3_nt: TGTGCCAGCAAGGCGACAGGGGAGGTACAGCCCCAGCATTTT
cdr3_aa: CASKATGEVQPQHF

clone_size: once
j_call: TRBJ2-1
v_call: TRBV4-1
d_call: TRBD2
cdr3_nt: TGCGCCAGCAGCCTCTTTCGGGGAGCATTATCTTATAGCGGGAGGTTGGATGAGCAGTTCTTC
cdr3_aa: CASSLFRGALSYSGRLDEQFF

clone_size: many
j_call: TRBJ2-2
v_call: TRBV5-6
d_call: -
cdr3_nt: TGTGCCAGCAGCTACGACTATTCCGGCGGGGAGCTGTTTTTT
cdr3_aa: CASSYDYSGGELFF

clone_size: many
j_call: TRBJ2-1
v_call: TRBV4-1
d_call: -
cdr3_nt: TGCGCCAGCAGCCAAGATCTGTATCTATCCGTTCAGCAGTTCTTC
cdr3_aa: CASSQDLYLSVQQFF

clone_size: many
j_call: TRBJ1-1
v_call: TRBV25-1
d_call: -
cdr3_nt: TGTGCCAGCAGATCTTCCGGGGGCAGGGACACTGAAGCTTTCTTT
cdr3_aa: CASRSSGGRDTEAFF

clone_size: many
j_call: TRBJ1-1
v_call: TRBV12-3/TRBV12-4
d_call: -
cdr3_nt: TGTGCCAGCAGTTTAAGGAGCACCGAGGCGGCTTTCTTT
cdr3_aa: CASSLRSTEAAFF

clone_size: few
j_call: TRBJ1-5
v_call: TRBV27
d_call: TRBD1
cdr3_nt: TGTGCCAGCAGACCGGGACAGGGCAGCAATCAGCCCCAGCATTTT
cdr3_aa: CASRPGQGSNQPQHF

clone_size: many
j_call: TRBJ2-3
v_call: TRBV7-3
d_call: TRBD2
cdr3_nt: TGTGCCAGCAGCTCGGGACTAAAAGTTACAGATACGCAGTATTTT
cdr3_aa: CASSSGLKVTDTQYF

clone_size: few
j_call: TRBJ2-2
v_call: TRBV9
d_call: -
cdr3_nt: TGTGCCAGCAGCGTAGACCCCACTTACAGGGGAGGTGCCGGGGAGCTGTTTTTT
cdr3_aa: CASSVDPTYRGGAGELFF

clone_size: many
j_call: TRBJ1-6
v_call: TRBV20-1
d_call: -
cdr3_nt: TGCAGTGCTCCAGGGCAGGGGAGCTTGTCACCCCTCCACTTT
cdr3_aa: CSAPGQGSLSPLHF

clone_size: many
j_call: TRBJ2-7
v_call: TRBV25-1
d_call: TRBD2
cdr3_nt: TGTGCCAGCAGTGAATCCTTTAGCGGGAGTCTAGGTGAGCAGTACTTC
cdr3_aa: CASSESFSGSLGEQYF

clone_size: many
j_call: TRBJ2-5
v_call: TRBV7-3
d_call: TRBD1
cdr3_nt: TGTGCCAGCAGCTTAGGTGGGACAGTTCAAGAGACCCAGTACTTC
cdr3_aa: CASSLGGTVQETQYF

clone_size: -
j_call: TRBJ2-7
v_call: TRBV11-2
d_call: -
cdr3_nt: TGTGCCAGCAGCTTAGAGGGGCAGGGCTTGGCTAAATACTACGAGCAGTACTTC
cdr3_aa: CASSLEGQGLAKYYEQYF

clone_size: many
j_call: TRBJ2-1
v_call: TRBV28
d_call: -
cdr3_nt: TGTGCCAGCAGTTTTATTGGGGTAGCGGCTTCCTACAATGAGCAGTTCTTC
cdr3_aa: CASSFIGVAASYNEQFF

clone_size: many
j_call: TRBJ1-6
v_call: TRBV28
d_call: -
cdr3_nt: TGTGCCAGCAGTTTAGGGGCCAGGCTGAACACTAATTCACCCCTCCACTTT
cdr3_aa: CASSLGARLNTNSPLHF

clone_size: few
j_call: TRBJ2-7
v_call: TRBV27
d_call: TRBD1
cdr3_nt: TGTGCCAGCAGGCCGGGACAGATTGGCGAGCAGTACTTC
cdr3_aa: CASRPGQIGEQYF

clone_size: many
j_call: TRBJ2-1
v_call: TRBV2
d_call: -
cdr3_nt: TGTGCCAGCAGTGAAGTTCCCACCTCATACAATGAGCAGTTCTTC
cdr3_aa: CASSEVPTSYNEQFF

clone_size: -
j_call: TRBJ1-2
v_call: TRBV28
d_call: -
cdr3_nt: TGTGCCAGCAGTTTACTCCCAGCCTATGGCTACACCTTC
cdr3_aa: CASSLLPAYGYTF

clone_size: many
j_call: TRBJ2-3
v_call: TRBV20-1
d_call: -
cdr3_nt: TGCAGTCCACTATTCCGGGGCACAGATACGCAGTATTTT
cdr3_aa: CSPLFRGTDTQYF